The next 29 T cell receptor beta chains were all read from a single sample in a study of shared clonotypes between healthy human individuals. The assay was immunoSEQ multiplex PCR, and TCRdb's table has in-frame clones only and misses some. This sample has around 2,000,000 clones, with about 95% found just once. The naive CD8 subset, CD45RO-negative cells positively selected for CCR7, excluded terminally differentiated effector memory CD45RA+ cells. The sample taken for sequencing was naive CD8+ T cells sorted from blood. These receptors were obtained from a young man in good health.

This chain joins TRBV27 and TRBJ2-3, with D unresolved. Germline V lookup: CDR1 MNHEY, CDR2 SMNVEV (reference sequence). This CDR3 contains 13 residues. V dropped 5 bases and J dropped 2 bases, with 8 bases sitting between them. As DNA, the CDR3 is TGTGCCAGCAGTGGGATATTCACAGATACGCAGTATTTT. It codes for CASSGIFTDTQYF.

This chain joins TRBV7-6 and TRBJ2-7, with D hard to call. Germline V gene lookup returns CDR1 SGHVS and CDR2 FNYEAQ. The V and J ends lost 2 bases and 2 bases respectively, with 7 bases between them. The CDR3 length is 13 residues. The CDR3 bases are TGTGCCAGCAGCTTAAATGCGGCCTACGAGCAGTACTTC. Amino acids: CASSLNAAYEQYF.

The chain links TRBV27 to TRBJ2-3, with 8 bases lining up with TRBD2. Germline assignment: CDR1 MNHEY and CDR2 SMNVEV (reference sequence). This CDR3 is 14 amino acids long. The ends lost 3 bases at V and 6 bases at J; junction bases unmatched: 5. The chain's CDR3 is CASSFLPGGDTQYF. DNA of the CDR3: TGTGCCAGCAGTTTTCTGCCGGGAGGGGATACGCAGTATTTT.

The gene calls are TRBV2 and TRBJ1-5; 8 bases match TRBD1. Germline V gene sequence: CDR1 SNHLY, CDR2 FYNNEI. This CDR3 comprises 15 residues. Trimming cost V 4 bases and J 2 bases; bases outside gene matches: 4. The CDR3: CASSADREGNQPQHF. The CDR3 coding sequence is TGTGCCAGCAGTGCGGACAGGGAGGGCAATCAGCCCCAGCATTTT.

The chain recombines TRBV19 with TRBJ2-7, with D perhaps assigned TRBD1 or TRBD2 (5 bases each). Trimming removed 4 bases at V and 4 bases at J, with 14 bases between. The CDR3 is 14 residues long. Germline V gives CDR1 LNHDA, CDR2 SQIVND (reference sequence). The CDR3 sequence: CASSTPEGLYEQYF. The DNA of the CDR3 is TGTGCCAGTAGTACCCCAGAGGGGCTTTACGAGCAGTACTTC.

DNA for the CDR3: TGTGCCAGTCGAAAAGGACTCACAGATACGCAGTATTTT. This sequence encodes CASRKGLTDTQYF. The chain recombines TRBV7-9 with TRBJ2-3, with a weak D call TRBD2 (5 bases). From germline, CDR1 is SEHNR and CDR2 FQNEAQ (reference sequence). The ends were cut back, 9 bases at V and 2 bases at J, with 12 bases in the middle. The CDR3 covers 13 residues.

The chain combines TRBV27 with TRBJ2-1; the D call may be TRBD1 or TRBD2 (6 bases each). V dropped 3 bases and J dropped 9 bases, with 12 bases sitting between them. The CDR3 contains 13 residues. Per germline, CDR1 MNHEY and CDR2 SMNVEV (reference sequence). CDR3 residues: CASSFQQGGEQFF. For the CDR3, the DNA is TGTGCCAGCAGTTTCCAACAGGGAGGTGAGCAGTTCTTC.

The chain is built from TRBV10-3 and TRBJ2-7; 7 nucleotides align to TRBD2. Germline V gives CDR1 ENHRY, CDR2 SYGVKD. J lost 6 bases, V lost 4 bases, and 6 bases had no gene match. The CDR3 sequence is 13 residues long. CDR3: CAISGAGQGEQYF. Here the CDR3 DNA reads TGTGCCATCAGTGGAGCGGGGCAGGGCGAGCAGTACTTC.

The chain recombines TRBV19 with TRBJ2-1; D may correspond to TRBD1 or TRBD2 (5 bases each). There are 16 residues in the CDR3. The V gene lost 3 bases and the J gene lost 2 bases, with 14 bases spanning the gap. Germline CDR1 LNHDA, CDR2 SQIVND (reference sequence). The CDR3 region is CASSIDSGEAYNEQFF. DNA of the CDR3: TGTGCCAGTAGTATTGACAGCGGAGAGGCCTACAATGAGCAGTTCTTC.

Comment on this clone: The sample carries other DNA sequences with the same CDR3. V gene TRBV5-6 combines with J gene TRBJ1-1; tentatively, D is TRBD1 (5 bases). Germline V gene sequence: CDR1 SGHDT, CDR2 YYEEEE. This CDR3 is built from 13 residues. The V end lost 1 base, the J end lost 5 bases, and 9 bases lay between the germline ends. CDR3 sequence (DNA): TGTGCCAGCAGCTTGTGGGGCGGTACTGAAGCTTTCTTT. Residues: CASSLWGGTEAFF.

CDR3 nucleotides: TGTGCCAGCAGTGAGCGGGGCCGGGGCACAGATACGCAGTATTTT. Amino acids: CASSERGRGTDTQYF. This rearrangement joins TRBV2 to TRBJ2-3; tentative D call: TRBD2 (6 bases). Trimming cost V 3 bases and J 1 base, with 11 bases left between them. Per the germline V gene, CDR1 is SNHLY and CDR2 is FYNNEI. The CDR3 runs 15 residues.

The V call is TRBV4-2, the J call TRBJ2-7, with D tentatively TRBD1 or TRBD2 (5 bases each). Per germline, CDR1 LGHNA and CDR2 YNFKEQ. The CDR3 extends over 18 amino acids. The V and J ends lost 4 bases and 2 bases respectively, with 24 bases between them. The CDR3 loop is CASSLLSGQGEIPYEQYF. CDR3 DNA: TGTGCCAGCAGCCTCCTGTCCGGCCAGGGAGAAATCCCCTACGAGCAGTACTTC.

The chain has TRBV2 and TRBJ2-6; D is possibly TRBD1 or TRBD2 (7 bases each). Germline V gives CDR1 SNHLY, CDR2 FYNNEI. CDR3 length: 16 residues. V lost 0 bases and J lost 8, with 14 bases in between. The CDR3 spells CASSEAWEGQSNVLTF. The DNA for the CDR3 is TGTGCCAGCAGTGAAGCGTGGGAGGGACAGTCCAACGTCCTGACTTTC. Variable domain in full (rest from reference TRBV2 and TRBJ2-6): EPEVTQTPSHQVTQMGQEVILRCVPISNHLYFYWYRQILGQKVEFLVSFYNNEISEKSEIFDDQFSVERPDGSNFTLKIRSTKLEDSAMYFCASSEAWEGQSNVLTFGAGSRLTVL.

The rearrangement joins TRBV7-9 to TRBJ2-1; D may be TRBD1 (6 bases). The V gene's germline CDR1 is SEHNR and CDR2 FQNEAQ (reference sequence). Trimming cost V 5 bases and J 2 bases, with 10 bases left between them. The CDR3 is 14 amino acids. DNA of the CDR3: TGTGCCAGCAGCACATGGGACACCTACAATGAGCAGTTCTTC. This sequence encodes CASSTWDTYNEQFF.

The V gene is TRBV4-2, the J gene TRBJ2-3; D perhaps matches TRBD1 (5 bases). Germline V CDR1 and CDR2: LGHNA, YNFKEQ. Trimming removed 0 bases from V and 5 bases from J, with 18 bases in between. CDR3 size: 17 residues. DNA for the CDR3: TGTGCCAGCAGCCAAGATGGGTTCAGGGCTGCAGGAGATACGCAGTATTTT. Its translation is CASSQDGFRAAGDTQYF.

The chain couples TRBV6-6 to TRBJ2-3, with TRBD2 matching 7 bases. The CDR3 loop spans 15 amino acids. With V trimmed by 4 bases and J by 5 bases, 9 bases remained unmatched. Germline CDR1 is MNHNY and CDR2 is SVGAGI (reference sequence). CDR3 loop: CASSSPTGGVDTQYF. In nucleotides, the CDR3 is TGTGCCAGCAGTTCCCCCACGGGAGGTGTAGATACGCAGTATTTT.

Note on this clone: The same CDR3 can be traced to other DNA sequences in this sample. This chain connects TRBV6-5 to TRBJ2-7; TRBD1 matches 8 bases. After removal of 6 bases from V and 2 bases from J, the junction contained 6 bases not matched to a gene. Germline loops: CDR1 MNHEY, CDR2 SVGAGI. The CDR3 extends over 14 amino acids. CDR3 coding DNA: TGTGCCAGCAGCCCCGACAGGGGCACCTACGAGCAGTACTTC. Its translation is CASSPDRGTYEQYF.

CDR3 amino acids: CATSMGQGEGRTGELFF. CDR3 DNA sequence: TGTGCCACCAGCATGGGACAGGGAGAGGGGCGGACCGGGGAGCTGTTTTTT. The V gene is TRBV15, the J gene TRBJ2-2, with 9 bases aligning to TRBD1. The CDR3 runs 17 residues. With V trimmed by 4 bases and J by 5 bases, 11 bases remained unmatched. CDR1 and CDR2 (germline): LNHNV, YYDKDF (reference sequence).

The chain employs TRBV28 and TRBJ1-1; D may be TRBD1 (6 bases). This CDR3 has 14 residues. V was trimmed by 5 bases and J by 7 bases, leaving 17 bases between them. CDR1 MDHEN and CDR2 SYDVKM come from the germline V gene. For the CDR3, the DNA is TGTGCCAGCAGTATACAGGGTTGGTCCCGTGAAGCTTTCTTT. Amino acids: CASSIQGWSREAFF.

The genes are TRBV5-1 and TRBJ1-1, with D perhaps TRBD1 (5 bases). The V gene lost 1 base and the J gene lost 4 bases, with 8 bases spanning the gap. Germline V gives CDR1 SGHRS, CDR2 YFSETQ. The CDR3 is 13 amino acids. CDR3 DNA sequence: TGCGCCAGCAGCTTGAGGGGCTTCACTGAAGCTTTCTTT. Translation: CASSLRGFTEAFF.

The V gene is TRBV19, the J gene TRBJ1-4; D ambiguous. The CDR3 spans 13 residues. Germline CDR1 and CDR2: LNHDA and SQIVND (reference sequence). Trimming shortened V by 6 bases and J by 1 base, and 6 bases separated the two germline ends. As DNA, the CDR3 is TGTGCCAGTAGGCCCCGAACTAATGAAAAACTGTTTTTT. Its protein product is CASRPRTNEKLFF. The complete variable domain, with remaining parts taken from reference TRBV19 and TRBJ1-4, reads DGGITQSPKYLFRKEGQNVTLSCEQNLNHDAMYWYRQDPGQGLRLIYYSQIVNDFQKGDIAEGYSVSREKKESFPLTVTSAQKNPTAFYLCASRPRTNEKLFFGSGTQLSVL.

In DNA form, the CDR3 reads TGTGCCAGCAGCTTAGTTCCCGCGACTGAAGCTTTCTTT. Protein sequence: CASSLVPATEAFF. V usage is TRBV7-8 and J usage is TRBJ1-1; D ambiguous. The CDR3 sequence is 13 residues long. Trimming stripped 1 base from V and 5 bases from J, with 8 bases between. Germline CDR1 reads SGHVS; CDR2 reads FQNEAQ.

This chain joins TRBV10-3 and TRBJ2-7; 9 bases fit TRBD1. The CDR3 runs to 14 residues. V shed 6 bases, J shed 5 bases, and the junction held 8 bases outside the gene matches. Germline V CDR1 and CDR2: ENHRY, SYGVKD. This CDR3 reads CAISRDRDLHEQYF. The CDR3 bases are TGTGCCATCAGCCGGGACAGGGATCTCCACGAGCAGTACTTC.

A remark on this clone: The sample contains more than one DNA sequence encoding this CDR3. The chain has TRBV28 and TRBJ1-3; D ambiguous. This CDR3 is 13 amino acids long. Germline lookup yields CDR1 MDHEN and CDR2 SYDVKM. Trimming stripped 3 bases from V and 4 bases from J, with 7 bases between. The CDR3 DNA follows: TGTGCCAGCAGTTTCTCAGAGGGAAACACCATATATTTT. It specifies CASSFSEGNTIYF.

This rearrangement joins TRBV7-9 to TRBJ2-7; 8 bases are a match to TRBD1. With V trimmed by 6 bases and J by 0 bases, 4 bases remained unmatched. The germline V gene has CDR1 SEHNR and CDR2 FQNEAQ (reference sequence). The CDR3 is 14 residues long. The CDR3 loop reads CASSIRGHSYEQYF. The CDR3 nucleotides read TGTGCCAGCAGTATCAGGGGGCACTCCTACGAGCAGTACTTC.

The table lists this clone with a count of one. The junction shows a germline mismatch at one end, possibly a read error. This chain links TRBV10-2 with TRBJ2-1; TRBD1 matches at 8 bases. CDR3 length equals 15 residues. CDR1 WSHSY and CDR2 SAAADI come from the germline V gene. The CDR3: CASNEPGQAAHEQFF. The DNA for the CDR3 is TGCGCCAGCAATGAGCCGGGACAGGCGGCCCATGAGCAGTTCTTC.

The gene calls are TRBV28 and TRBJ2-5; D gene ambiguous. Germline V CDR1 and CDR2: MDHEN, SYDVKM. V was clipped by 8 bases and J by 5 bases, with 27 bases between them. The CDR3 spans 17 residues. The CDR3 nucleotides read TGTGCCAGCGAACGGTCAAACGCAGCTGGGGTTTGGGAGACCCAGTACTTC. Its protein product is CASERSNAAGVWETQYF.

To note about this clone: A junction end diverges from the germline sequence, so it may reflect a read error. V and J are TRBV6-6 and TRBJ1-1, with D possibly matching TRBD1 (5 bases). The CDR3 length is 14 residues. Germline values: CDR1 MNHNY, CDR2 SVGAGI (reference sequence). The CDR3 reads CAGSYGGSDTEAFF. The DNA of the CDR3 is TGTGCCGGCAGTTATGGGGGTTCGGACACTGAAGCTTTCTTT.

This chain connects TRBV12-5 to TRBJ1-2, with D uncertain. This CDR3 is built from 14 residues. CDR1 is LGHNT, CDR2 FRNRAP, per germline. V was pared by 5 bases and J by 5 bases, with 15 bases between. CDR3 residues: CASGIPSQRYGYTF. CDR3 nucleotides: TGTGCTAGTGGTATTCCTTCACAACGGTATGGCTACACCTTC.